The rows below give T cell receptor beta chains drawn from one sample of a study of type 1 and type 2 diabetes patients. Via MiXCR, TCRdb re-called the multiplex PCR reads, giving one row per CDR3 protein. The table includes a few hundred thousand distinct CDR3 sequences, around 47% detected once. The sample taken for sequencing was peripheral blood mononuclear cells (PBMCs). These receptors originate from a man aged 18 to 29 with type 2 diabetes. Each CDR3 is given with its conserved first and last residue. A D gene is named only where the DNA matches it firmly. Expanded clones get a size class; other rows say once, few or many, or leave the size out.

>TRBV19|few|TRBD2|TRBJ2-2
CASSFKRENTGELFF
TGTGCCAGTAGTTTTAAGCGGGAGAACACCGGGGAGCTGTTTTTT
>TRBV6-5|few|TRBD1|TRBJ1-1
CASRRTGANTEAFF
TGTGCCAGCAGAAGGACAGGAGCGAACACTGAAGCTTTCTTT
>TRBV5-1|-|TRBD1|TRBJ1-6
CASSLQRQGLQNSPLHF
TGCGCCAGCAGCTTGCAACGACAGGGGCTCCAGAATTCACCCCTCCACTTT
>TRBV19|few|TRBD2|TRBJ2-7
CASSSFGGLAGNEQYF
TGTGCCAGTAGTTCCTTCGGGGGACTAGCGGGAAACGAGCAGTACTTC
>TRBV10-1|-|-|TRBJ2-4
CAISEGSIGYRKDIQYF
TGTGCCATCAGTGAGGGTTCTATTGGTTATCGGAAAGACATTCAGTACTTC
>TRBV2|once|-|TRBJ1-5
CTSSPGRSSNQPQHF
TGTACCAGCAGCCCCGGGAGGAGTAGCAATCAGCCCCAGCATTTT
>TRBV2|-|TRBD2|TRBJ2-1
CATSDPAGTSIMNEQFF
TGTGCCACCAGTGATCCGGCCGGGACTAGCATTATGAATGAGCAGTTCTTC
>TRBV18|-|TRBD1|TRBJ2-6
CASSPLKQGLAGANVLTF
TGTGCCAGCTCACCATTAAAACAGGGGTTAGCCGGGGCCAACGTCCTGACTTTC
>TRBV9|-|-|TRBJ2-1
CASSAGDLGREQFF
TGTGCCAGCAGCGCCGGGGACCTCGGTCGTGAGCAGTTCTTC
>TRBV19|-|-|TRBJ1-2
CASSITDYGYTF
TGTGCCAGTAGTATTACTGACTATGGCTACACCTTC
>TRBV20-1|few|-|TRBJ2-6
CSAKDEETGANVLTF
TGCAGTGCTAAAGACGAGGAAACTGGGGCCAACGTCCTGACTTTC
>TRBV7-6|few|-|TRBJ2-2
CASSLDRATGELFF
TGTGCCAGCAGCTTAGACAGGGCCACCGGGGAGCTGTTTTTT
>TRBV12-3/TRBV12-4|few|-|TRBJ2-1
CASRVRETLGNEQFF
TGTGCCAGCAGAGTACGGGAGACCCTCGGGAATGAGCAGTTCTTC
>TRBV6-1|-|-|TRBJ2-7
CASSPRKGSYEQYF
TGTGCCAGCAGTCCTCGAAAGGGGAGCTACGAGCAGTACTTC
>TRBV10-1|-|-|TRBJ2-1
CASSEWGRTSYNEQFF
TGCGCCAGCAGTGAGTGGGGACGGACCTCCTACAATGAGCAGTTCTTC
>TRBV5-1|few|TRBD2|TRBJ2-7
CASSTAGGYYEQYF
TGCGCCAGCAGCACTGCGGGGGGGTATTACGAGCAGTACTTC
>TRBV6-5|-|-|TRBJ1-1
CASSYLVARDTEAFF
TGTGCCAGCAGTTACTTAGTCGCCCGTGACACGGAAGCTTTCTTT
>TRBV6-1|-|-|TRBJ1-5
CASSEAGHQNQPQHF
TGTGCCAGCAGTGAAGCGGGACACCAAAATCAGCCCCAGCATTTT
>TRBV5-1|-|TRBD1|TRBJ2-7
CASSLVGGQGVYEQYF
TGCGCCAGCAGCTTGGTCGGGGGACAGGGAGTCTACGAGCAGTACTTC
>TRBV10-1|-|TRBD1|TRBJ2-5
CAISSDRVETQYF
TGTGCCATCAGTTCGGACAGGGTTGAGACCCAGTACTTC
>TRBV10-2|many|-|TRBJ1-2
CASSPTPYYGYTF
TGCGCCAGCAGTCCGACACCCTACTATGGCTACACCTTC
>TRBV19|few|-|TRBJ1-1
CASSAMQGTEAFF
TGTGCCAGTAGTGCGATGCAGGGGACTGAAGCTTTCTTT
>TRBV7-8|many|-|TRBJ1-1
CASSMLVGLNTEAFF
TGTGCCAGCAGCATGCTGGTAGGGTTGAACACTGAAGCTTTCTTT
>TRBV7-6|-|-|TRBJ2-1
CASSQDAVNNEQFF
TGTGCCAGCAGCCAAGATGCAGTTAACAATGAGCAGTTCTTC
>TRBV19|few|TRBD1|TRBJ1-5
CASSPTGPQPQHF
TGTGCCAGTAGTCCGACAGGGCCCCAGCCCCAGCATTTT
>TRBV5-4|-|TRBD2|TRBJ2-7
CASSPILSGDLPYEQYF
TGTGCCAGCAGCCCTATTCTTAGCGGGGATTTGCCCTACGAGCAGTACTTC
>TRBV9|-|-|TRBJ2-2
CASSVAPGSTGELFF
TGTGCCAGCAGCGTAGCGCCAGGGTCCACCGGGGAGCTGTTTTTT
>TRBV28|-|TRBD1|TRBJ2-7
CASSWTGRYEQYF
TGTGCCAGCAGCTGGACAGGTCGCTACGAGCAGTACTTC
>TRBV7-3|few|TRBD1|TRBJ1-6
CASSPTGTGSGAGISPLHF
TGTGCCAGCAGCCCGACCGGGACAGGGTCCGGGGCGGGGATTTCACCCCTCCACTTT
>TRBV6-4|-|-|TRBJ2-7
CASSVASLNEQYF
TGTGCCAGCAGTGTCGCTAGCCTTAATGAGCAGTACTTC
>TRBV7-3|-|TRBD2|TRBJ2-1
CASSVKREEHNEQFF
TGTGCCAGCAGCGTCAAGCGGGAGGAGCACAATGAGCAGTTCTTC
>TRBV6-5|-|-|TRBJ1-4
CASKQANEKLFF
TGTGCCAGCAAACAGGCTAATGAAAAACTGTTTTTT
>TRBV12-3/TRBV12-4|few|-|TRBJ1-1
CASSFTPGGFLNTEAFF
TGTGCCAGCAGTTTTACACCTGGGGGGTTTTTGAACACTGAAGCTTTCTTT